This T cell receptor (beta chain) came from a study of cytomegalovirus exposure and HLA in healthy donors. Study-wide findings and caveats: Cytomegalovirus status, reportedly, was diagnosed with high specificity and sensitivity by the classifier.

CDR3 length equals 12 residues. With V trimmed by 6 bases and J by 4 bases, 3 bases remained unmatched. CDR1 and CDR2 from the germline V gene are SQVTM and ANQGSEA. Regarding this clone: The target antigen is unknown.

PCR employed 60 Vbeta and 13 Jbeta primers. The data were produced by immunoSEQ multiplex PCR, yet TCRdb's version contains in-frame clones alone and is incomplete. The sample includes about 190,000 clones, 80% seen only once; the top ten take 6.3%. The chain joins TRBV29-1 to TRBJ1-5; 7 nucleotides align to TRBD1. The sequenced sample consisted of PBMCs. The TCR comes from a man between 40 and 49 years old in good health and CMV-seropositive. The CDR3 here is CSVGQRNQPQHF. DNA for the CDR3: TGCAGCGTGGGACAGCGAAATCAGCCCCAGCATTTT.